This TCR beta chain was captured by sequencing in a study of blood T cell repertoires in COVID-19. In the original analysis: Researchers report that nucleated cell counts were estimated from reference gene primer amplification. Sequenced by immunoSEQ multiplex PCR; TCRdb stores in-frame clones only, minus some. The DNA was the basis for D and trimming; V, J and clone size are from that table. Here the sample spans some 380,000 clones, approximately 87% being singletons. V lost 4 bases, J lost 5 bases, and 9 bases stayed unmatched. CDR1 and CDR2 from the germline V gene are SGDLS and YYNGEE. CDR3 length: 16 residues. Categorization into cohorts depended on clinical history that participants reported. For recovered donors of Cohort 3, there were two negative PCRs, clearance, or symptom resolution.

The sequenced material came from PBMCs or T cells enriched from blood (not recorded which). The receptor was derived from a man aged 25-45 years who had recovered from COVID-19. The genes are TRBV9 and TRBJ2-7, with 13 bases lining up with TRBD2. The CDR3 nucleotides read TGTGCCAGCAGCTCTAGAGGGACTAGCGGGGTTAACGAGCAGTACTTC. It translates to CASSSRGTSGVNEQYF. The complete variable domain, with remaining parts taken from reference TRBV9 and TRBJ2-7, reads DSGVTQTPKHLITATGQRVTLRCSPRSGDLSVYWYQQSLDQGLQFLIQYYNGEERAKGNILERFSAQQFPDLHSELNLSSLELGDSALYFCASSSRGTSGVNEQYFGPGTRLTVT.